The clone carrying this T cell receptor beta chain was counted once. This entry belongs to a study of cytomegalovirus exposure and HLA in healthy donors. The germline gives CDR1 MNHEY, CDR2 SMNVEV (reference sequence). The CDR3 sequence is 12 residues long. The V gene end was trimmed by 5 bases and the J gene end by 8 bases; junction bases not matched to a gene: 5. 60 Vbeta and 13 Jbeta primers were used in PCR. TCRdb's copy holds only in-frame clones and misses some; the assay was immunoSEQ multiplex PCR. The sample lists 90,000 to 150,000 clones, about 81% occurring once. This chain uses TRBV27 with TRBJ1-2, with 7 positions matching TRBD1. Sequencing was carried out using PBMCs. This clonotype was sampled from a man in his forties or fifties in good health and CMV-seronegative. CDR3 nucleotide sequence: TGTGCCAGCAGTCAGGGGGTCGGCGGCTACACCTTC. It codes for CASSQGVGGYTF.